A selection of T cell receptor beta chains follows, all from one sample in a study of T cell responses to AZD1222 COVID-19 vaccine. Repertoires were generated with immunoSEQ multiplex PCR, while TCRdb's copy carries only in-frame clones and drops some. The table shows some 130,000 clones, with less than 95% occurring only once. Source: peripheral blood, taken on day 0 of AZD1222 vaccination. The receptors shown here come from an adult in good health. Each CDR3 is given with its conserved first and last residue. D genes are given only for firm matches. Part of the rows lack a size; the others show once, few, many or a class for expanded clones.

v_gene	d_gene	abundance	j_gene	CDR3nt	CDR3aa
TRBV5-1	.	.	TRBJ2-1	TGCGCCAGCAGCTTGATTGTCCCAGCTGAGCAGTTCTTC	CASSLIVPAEQFF
TRBV5-6	.	once	TRBJ1-4	TGTGCCAGCAGCTTCGACCCTAATGAAAAACTGTTTTTT	CASSFDPNEKLFF
TRBV2	TRBD1	.	TRBJ1-5	TGTGCCAGCAGAGACAGGGTTGTGAGCAATCAGCCCCAGCATTTT	CASRDRVVSNQPQHF
TRBV5-1	TRBD2	.	TRBJ2-1	TGCGCCAGCAGCTTGGGGGGGGGACACAATGAGCAGTTCTTC	CASSLGGGHNEQFF
TRBV3-1/TRBV3-2	TRBD1	.	TRBJ2-5	TGTGCCAGCAGTTTCCCTCGGTCCAGCAGGGGGGAGACCCAGTACTTC	CASSFPRSSRGETQYF
TRBV5-1	.	few	TRBJ2-7	TGCGCCAGCATCCCTTCACCCGAGCACTTCCACTACGAGCAGTACTTC	CASIPSPEHFHYEQYF
TRBV4-2	.	.	TRBJ1-6	TGTGCCAGCAGCCAAGAAATGGCTTATAGCTCCTATAATTCACCCCTCCACTTT	CASSQEMAYSSYNSPLHF
TRBV20-1	.	.	TRBJ2-1	TGCAGTGCTAGTCCGGGACCTGAGCAGTTCTTC	CSASPGPEQFF
TRBV6-2/TRBV6-3	TRBD2	.	TRBJ2-3	TGTGCCAGCAGTCCCCCCATGTGGACTAGCATTCCAGATACGCAGTATTTT	CASSPPMWTSIPDTQYF
TRBV7-8	TRBD1	.	TRBJ2-1	TGTGCCAGCAGCTTACAAAACAGGGGCCAAGAGCAGTTCTTC	CASSLQNRGQEQFF
TRBV7-2	.	.	TRBJ1-3	TGTGCCAGCAGCTTCTTCAACCTTGGCACCATATATTTT	CASSFFNLGTIYF
TRBV24-1	.	.	TRBJ1-2	TGTGCCACCAGTGTAGGGTCAGCTTCTAACTATGGCTACACCTTC	CATSVGSASNYGYTF
TRBV11-2	TRBD1	.	TRBJ2-1	TGTGCCAGCACCTTTGGCCCGGGACAGTCCTACAATGAGCAGTTCTTC	CASTFGPGQSYNEQFF
TRBV9	.	.	TRBJ1-2	TGTGCCAGCAGCGTAGGAGGGTCTGGAGGGCATGGCTACACCTTC	CASSVGGSGGHGYTF
TRBV2	TRBD1	.	TRBJ1-5	TGTGCCAGCCAGGGACAGGGGGTGAACAATCAGCCCCAGCATTTT	CASQGQGVNNQPQHF
TRBV5-6	TRBD1	.	TRBJ2-1	TGTGCCAGCAGCTTCGACAGGGGGCCGTACAATGAGCAGTTCTTC	CASSFDRGPYNEQFF
TRBV2	.	.	TRBJ1-2	TGTGCCAGCAGTGACCCCGTGTGGAATCGATTATATGGCTACACCTTC	CASSDPVWNRLYGYTF
TRBV4-1	.	.	TRBJ1-1	TGCGCCAGCAGCTTACACCATTCGGACACTGAAGCTTTCTTT	CASSLHHSDTEAFF
TRBV9	.	.	TRBJ1-3	TGTGCCAGCAGCCCCTCGACGGACTCTGGAAACACCATATATTTT	CASSPSTDSGNTIYF
TRBV10-3	.	.	TRBJ1-4	TGTGCCATCAGTGAGGGACAGCAGAATGAAAAACTGTTTTTT	CAISEGQQNEKLFF
TRBV6-5	.	medium-sized	TRBJ1-1	TGTGCCAGCAGTACCGACGGAAACACTGAAGCTTTCTTT	CASSTDGNTEAFF
TRBV15	.	once	TRBJ1-4	TGTGCCACCAGCAGAGATGAGATTGCCGACAGTCCAACTAATGAAAAACTGTTTTTT	CATSRDEIADSPTNEKLFF